The source of this TCR beta chain is a study of CD8+ T cells in alopecia areata. Study details: The authors scored treated patients' severity by affected scalp percentage.

Overall study results and limits: Unlike in mice, where it was clearer, TCR sharing across patients was less clear, possibly HLA-related. Tissue-resident alphabeta T cells belonging to normal skin likewise get sequenced within scalp specimens. The study found higher clonality in lesional than normal scalp, especially in alopecia totalis/universalis.

Reverse transcribed after extraction, RNA yielded cDNA as the sequencing template. Only in-frame clones appear in the TCRdb table, and some are missing; sequencing was by immunoSEQ multiplex PCR. The table records 100,000 or so clones, 50% to 60% of them present only once. The CDR3 totals 11 residues. Germline lookup yields CDR1 LNHNV and CDR2 YYDKDF (reference sequence). Trimming pared 7 bases from V and 5 bases from J, leaving 6 bases between. The treatment denotes: oral pan-JAK inhibitor, 5-10 mg twice daily. On this clone: Its target is not known.

The specimen was CD8+ T cells sorted from blood, collected at approximately week 56, from a patient treated with tofacitinib. This chain joins TRBV15 and TRBJ2-1, with D perhaps matching TRBD1 (5 bases). This sequence was found in a human donor with alopecia areata. The CDR3 nucleotides are TGTGCCACCACAGGGAACAATGAGCAGTTCTTC. Translated: CATTGNNEQFF.